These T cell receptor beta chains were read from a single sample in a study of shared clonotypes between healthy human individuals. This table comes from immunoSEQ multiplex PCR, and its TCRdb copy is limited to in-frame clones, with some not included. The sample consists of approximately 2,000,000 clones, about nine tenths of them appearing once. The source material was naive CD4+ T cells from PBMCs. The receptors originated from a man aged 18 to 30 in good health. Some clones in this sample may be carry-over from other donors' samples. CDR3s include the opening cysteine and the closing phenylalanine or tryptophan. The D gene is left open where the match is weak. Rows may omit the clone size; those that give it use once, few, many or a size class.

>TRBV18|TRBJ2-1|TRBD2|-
TGTGCCAGCTCACCCGGACTAGCGGGAGGAAATGAGCAGTTCTTC
CASSPGLAGGNEQFF
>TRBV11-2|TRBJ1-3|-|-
TGTGCCAGCAGCTCTTCGGCGGGCGGTGGAAACACCATATATTTT
CASSSSAGGGNTIYF
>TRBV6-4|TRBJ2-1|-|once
TGTGCCAGCTCCTTGACCCAAAGCTCCTACAATGAGCAGTTCTTC
CASSLTQSSYNEQFF
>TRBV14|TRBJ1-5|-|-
TGTGCCAGCAGCCAAGAGTTGGGGGCCCTGGGCATAACAGGCAATCAGCCCCAGCATTTT
CASSQELGALGITGNQPQHF
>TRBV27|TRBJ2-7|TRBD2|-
TGTGCCAGCAGTTCCCCTTCTAGCGGGCTTTCCCCCTACGAGCAGTACTTC
CASSSPSSGLSPYEQYF
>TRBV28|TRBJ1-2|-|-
TGTGCCAGCAGTTCGACTGCGCCTAACTATGGCTACACCTTC
CASSSTAPNYGYTF
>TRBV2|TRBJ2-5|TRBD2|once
TGTGCCAGCAGTGAAGGGGGGCTAGCGGGAGGGCAAGAGACCCAGTACTTC
CASSEGGLAGGQETQYF
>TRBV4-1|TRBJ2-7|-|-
TGCGCCAGCAGCCAAGAAGGGTGGGAGGACGAGCAGTACTTC
CASSQEGWEDEQYF
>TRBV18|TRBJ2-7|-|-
TGTGCCAGCTCACCACGGGACACAAACTCCTACGAGCAGTACTTC
CASSPRDTNSYEQYF
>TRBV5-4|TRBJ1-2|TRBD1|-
TGTGCCAGCAGCTCATGGGGTCAGGGGGCCCATGGCTACACCTTC
CASSSWGQGAHGYTF
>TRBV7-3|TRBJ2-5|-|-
TGTGCCAGCAGCTTAATGGAGGGAGAGACCCAGTACTTC
CASSLMEGETQYF
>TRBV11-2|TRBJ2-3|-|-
TGTGCCAGCAGCCCCGGGACCGCTGGGACCACAGATACGCAGTATTTT
CASSPGTAGTTDTQYF
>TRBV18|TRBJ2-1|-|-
TGTGCCAGCTCAGGAGCAGCCTACAATGAGCAGTTCTTC
CASSGAAYNEQFF
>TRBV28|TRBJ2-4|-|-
TGTGCCAGCAGTTTGGGTGGAGCCAAAAACATTCAGTACTTC
CASSLGGAKNIQYF
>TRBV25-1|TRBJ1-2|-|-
TGTGCCAGCAGTGATGACCGGGCAGGGTATTATGGCTACACCTTC
CASSDDRAGYYGYTF
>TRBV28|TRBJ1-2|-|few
TGTGCCAGCAGTTTTAGGGCCCTCTATGGCTACACCTTC
CASSFRALYGYTF
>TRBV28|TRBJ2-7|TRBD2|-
TGTGCCAGCAGTTTAGCCGGGAGGGACGAGCAGTACTTC
CASSLAGRDEQYF
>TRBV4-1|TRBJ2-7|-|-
TGCGCCAGCAGCCAAGATTGGGCCCTCGCCGTGGGGGAGCAGTACTTC
CASSQDWALAVGEQYF
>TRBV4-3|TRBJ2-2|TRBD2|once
TGCGCCAGCAGCCAGACACCTAGCGGCACGAACACCGGGGAGCTGTTTTTT
CASSQTPSGTNTGELFF
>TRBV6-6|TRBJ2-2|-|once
TGTGCCAGCGAAAGGACAGCAACGAACACCGGGGAGCTGTTTTTT
CASERTATNTGELFF
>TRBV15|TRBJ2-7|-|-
TGTGCCACCAGCAGAGATAAGAGAACCCTCTACGAGCAGTACTTC
CATSRDKRTLYEQYF
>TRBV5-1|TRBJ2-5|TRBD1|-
TGCGCCAGCAGCCCGATGGGACAGACGAAGCGGAAAGAGACCCAGTACTTC
CASSPMGQTKRKETQYF
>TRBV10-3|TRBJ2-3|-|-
TGTGCCATCAGTGAGCCCCCGGGTAGCAGGGGAGGGACAGATACGCAGTATTTT
CAISEPPGSRGGTDTQYF
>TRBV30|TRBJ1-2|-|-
TGTGCCTGGAGTATCAACCTACTCGTGGACGGCTACACCTTC
CAWSINLLVDGYTF